This TCR beta chain is drawn from a study of blood T cell repertoires in COVID-19 (dated by TCRdb to 2020 to 2022). Regarding the complete study: Collaborator samples came from the United States, Italy and Spain and covered acute and convalescent phases of COVID-19. The material from the prospective study consisted of cDNA or gDNA derived from T cells, B-cell-depleted T cells, or PBMCs. Subjects who had been exposed to COVID-19, were actively infected with it, or had recovered from it provided the deeply sampled blood TCRbeta repertoires that made up the dataset. A freely available public database, intended as a resource for researchers studying the immune response to SARS-CoV-2, is where the repertoires were released. The samples were drawn from the first 160 participants of the ongoing ImmuneRACE study and from 1,254 subjects provided by 6 global collaborators. Sample metadata almost always included a de-identified subject ID, COVID-19 status, age in years and sex. Where HLA class I and class II types were available, the types were taken from metadata supplied by the sample provider, not from assay-based typing.

TCRbeta CDR3 regions were amplified from genomic DNA using the immunoSEQ Assay, a bias-controlled multiplex PCR. The original pipeline was this. The number of nucleated cells in each sample was estimated by amplification of reference gene primers within the assay. To quantify the absolute abundance of each unique TCRbeta CDR3 rearrangement, sequence reads were collapsed and filtered. Productive Simpson clonality was computed per sample as the square root of Simpson's diversity index over productive rearrangements. TCRdb provides this immuneACCESS table in a form limited to in-frame rearrangements. Some clones are lacking; in checked studies, under half of them reflect an unresolved V gene, and why the rest are absent is not known. Clone size and the V and J calls come from that table; the DNA yielded D and trimming. The sample data list about 180,000 clones, and around 86% of these were observed just once. The top ten clonotypes cover over 7% of the sample.

From cysteine to phenylalanine, the CDR3 is 15 amino acids long. Kept here is only the CDR3 DNA, which spans 45 bases and is read in frame from base 1. V gives up 4 bases and J gives up 6 bases, and the segment between their germline ends measures 16 bases. Reading the germline V gene gives CDR1 SNHLY and CDR2 FYNNEI. In the case of this clone: This receptor's antigen is unknown. Per-base qualities were not stored, and no clone one base away is much larger.

The paper as a whole reports these results and caveats: How much clinical and demographic metadata was included differed by source and by participant, and the metadata was provided uncurated.

Each collaborating institution followed its own protocols to collect whole blood in K2EDTA tubes. For TCRbeta analysis, collaborators shipped samples as frozen whole blood, isolated PBMCs, or DNA extracted from either of those sample types. The sequence came from a man over 45 with active or convalescent COVID-19. What was sequenced was peripheral blood. The V and J segments used are TRBV2 and TRBJ1-5; no D segment can be confidently identified. The CDR3 sequence is CASSGWSGSAQPQHF. The DNA is TGTGCCAGCAGTGGATGGTCGGGGTCGGCTCAGCCCCAGCATTTT.